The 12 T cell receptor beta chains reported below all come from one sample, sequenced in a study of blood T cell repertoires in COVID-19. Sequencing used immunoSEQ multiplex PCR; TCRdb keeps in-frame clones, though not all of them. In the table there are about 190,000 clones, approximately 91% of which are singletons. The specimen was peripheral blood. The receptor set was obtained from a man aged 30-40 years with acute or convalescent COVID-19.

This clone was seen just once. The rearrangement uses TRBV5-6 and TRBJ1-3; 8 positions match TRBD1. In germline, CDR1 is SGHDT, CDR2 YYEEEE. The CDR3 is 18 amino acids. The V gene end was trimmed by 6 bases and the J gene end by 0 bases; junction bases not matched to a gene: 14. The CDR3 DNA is TGTGCCAGCAACATCCTGGCAGGGGGCCTTTACTCTGGAAACACCATATATTTT. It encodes CASNILAGGLYSGNTIYF.

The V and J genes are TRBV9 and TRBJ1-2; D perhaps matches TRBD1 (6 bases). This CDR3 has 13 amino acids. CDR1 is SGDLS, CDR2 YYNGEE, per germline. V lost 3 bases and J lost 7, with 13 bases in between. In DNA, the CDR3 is TGTGCCAGCAGCGCCTACAGGGTTTCTGGCTACACCTTC. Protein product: CASSAYRVSGYTF. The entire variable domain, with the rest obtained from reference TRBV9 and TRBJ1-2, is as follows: DSGVTQTPKHLITATGQRVTLRCSPRSGDLSVYWYQQSLDQGLQFLIQYYNGEERAKGNILERFSAQQFPDLHSELNLSSLELGDSALYFCASSAYRVSGYTFGSGTRLTVV.

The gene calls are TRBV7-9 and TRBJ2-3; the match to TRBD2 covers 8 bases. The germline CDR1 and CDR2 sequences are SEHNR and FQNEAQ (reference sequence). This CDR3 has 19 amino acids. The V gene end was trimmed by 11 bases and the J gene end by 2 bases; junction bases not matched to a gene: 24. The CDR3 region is CASPKGFLASGLLTDTQYF. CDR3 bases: TGTGCCTCCCCTAAAGGGTTTTTGGCTAGCGGGTTACTCACAGATACGCAGTATTTT.

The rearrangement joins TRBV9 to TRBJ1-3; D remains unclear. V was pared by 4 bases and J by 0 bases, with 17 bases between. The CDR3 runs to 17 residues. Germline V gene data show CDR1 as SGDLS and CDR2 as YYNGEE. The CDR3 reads CASSPNPNRVSGNTIYF. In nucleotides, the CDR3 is TGTGCCAGCAGCCCCAACCCCAACAGAGTCTCTGGAAACACCATATATTTT.

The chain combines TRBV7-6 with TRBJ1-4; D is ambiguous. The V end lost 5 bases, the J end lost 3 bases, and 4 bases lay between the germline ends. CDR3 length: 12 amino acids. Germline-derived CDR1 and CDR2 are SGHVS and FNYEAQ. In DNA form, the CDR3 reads TGTGCCAGCAGCCCATCTAATGAAAAACTGTTTTTT. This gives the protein CASSPSNEKLFF.

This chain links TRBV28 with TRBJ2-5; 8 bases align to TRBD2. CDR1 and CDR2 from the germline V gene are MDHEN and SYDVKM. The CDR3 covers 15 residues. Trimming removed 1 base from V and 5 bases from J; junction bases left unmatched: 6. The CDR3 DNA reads TGTGCCAGCAGTTTATCTCAGCGGGGGCGGGAGACCCAGTACTTC. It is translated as CASSLSQRGRETQYF.

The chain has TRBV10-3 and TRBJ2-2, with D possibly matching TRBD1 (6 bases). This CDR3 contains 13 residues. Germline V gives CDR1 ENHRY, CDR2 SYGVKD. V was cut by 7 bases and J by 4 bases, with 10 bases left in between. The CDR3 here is CAIKEQGTGELFF. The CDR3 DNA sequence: TGTGCCATCAAAGAACAGGGCACCGGGGAGCTGTTTTTT.

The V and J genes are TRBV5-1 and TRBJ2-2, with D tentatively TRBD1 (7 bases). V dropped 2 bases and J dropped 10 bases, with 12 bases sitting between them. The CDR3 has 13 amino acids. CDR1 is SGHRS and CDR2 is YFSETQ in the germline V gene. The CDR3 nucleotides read TGCGCCAGCAGCTTCAGGGGGGAAATGGAGCTGTTTTTT. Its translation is CASSFRGEMELFF.

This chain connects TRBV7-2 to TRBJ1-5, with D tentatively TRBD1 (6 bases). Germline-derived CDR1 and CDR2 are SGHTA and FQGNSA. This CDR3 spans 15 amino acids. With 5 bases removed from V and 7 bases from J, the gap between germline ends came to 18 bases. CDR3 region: CASSQGSGGRQPQHF. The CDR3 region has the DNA TGTGCCAGCAGCCAAGGGTCGGGGGGCAGGCAGCCCCAGCATTTT.

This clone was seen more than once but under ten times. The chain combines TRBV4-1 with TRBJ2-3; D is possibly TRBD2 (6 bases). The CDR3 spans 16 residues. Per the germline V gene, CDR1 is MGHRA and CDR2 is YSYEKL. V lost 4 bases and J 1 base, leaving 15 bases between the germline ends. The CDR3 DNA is TGCGCCAGCAGCCTCGCGGGGCTGGGGGGCACAGATACGCAGTATTTT. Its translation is CASSLAGLGGTDTQYF.

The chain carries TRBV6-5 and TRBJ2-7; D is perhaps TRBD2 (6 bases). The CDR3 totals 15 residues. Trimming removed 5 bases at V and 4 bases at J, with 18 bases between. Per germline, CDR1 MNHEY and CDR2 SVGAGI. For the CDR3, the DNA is TGTGCCAGCAGTCGAGACTCGACTAGTTCGTACGAGCAGTACTTC. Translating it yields CASSRDSTSSYEQYF.

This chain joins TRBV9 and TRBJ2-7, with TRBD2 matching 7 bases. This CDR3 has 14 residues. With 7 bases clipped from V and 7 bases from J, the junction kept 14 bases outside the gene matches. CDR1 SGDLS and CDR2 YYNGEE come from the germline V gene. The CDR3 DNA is TGTGCCAGCTCCCAACTAGACGGACTAGGGGAGCAGTACTTC. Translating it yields CASSQLDGLGEQYF.